One and the same sample provided the 4 T cell receptor beta chains below, sequenced in a study of vaccination and CD4 T cells after COVID-19 (dated by TCRdb to between 2022 and 2023). What the treatment or condition label conveys for this sample: approximately nine-day PBMC culture with coronavirus spike peptide pools or control peptides (ViraFEST assay). Antigens of these TCRs are unknown. The library was obtained by PCR. The sequencing machine was an Illumina iSeq 100. DNA from cultured CD4+ T cells was subjected to TCR sequencing with the Oncomine TCR Beta short-read assay at the Johns Hopkins FTIC core. Using fastp at Q25 and MiXCR, TCRdb reprocessed the public reads and kept productive beta chains. Under each unique CDR3 protein, matching rows form one entry showing the most common genes and DNA. The sample records around 20,000 distinct CDR3 sequences, approximately 48% of which are singletons. Less than 8.5% of the sample goes to the ten largest clones.

Sequencing was performed on CD4+ T cells from blood, cultured in vitro. The receptors were gathered from a human donor who had recovered from COVID-19.

This clonotype appeared a few times. The CDR3 sequence is CASSDRGHPRETQYF. In DNA, the CDR3 is TGTGCCAGCAGTGACAGGGGGCACCCAAGAGAGACCCAGTACTTC. The chain joins TRBV6-1 to TRBJ2-5, with 8 bases aligning to TRBD1. CDR1 and CDR2 from the germline V gene are MNHNS and SASEGT. V lost 3 bases, J lost 4 bases, and 7 bases stayed unmatched. CDR3 size: 15 residues.

The chain couples TRBV19 to TRBJ1-5, with D perhaps TRBD1 (5 bases). Germline assignment: CDR1 LNHDA and CDR2 SQIVND (reference sequence). The CDR3 sequence is 17 residues long. Between the trimmed V and J ends, which lost 7 bases and 2 bases, there was a span of 21 bases. DNA of the CDR3: TGTGCCAGTACCTTCGGGGGAGGTAGAACGGGCAATCAGCCCCAGCATTTT. The encoded protein is CASTFGGGRTGNQPQHF.

The chain employs TRBV6-1 and TRBJ2-3; 10 nucleotides match TRBD2. The V segment lost 6 bases and the J segment 5 bases; nucleotides outside the gene matches: 11. The CDR3 loop spans 16 amino acids. The germline V gene has CDR1 MNHNS and CDR2 SASEGT. As DNA, the CDR3 is TGTGCCAGCAGCCCTGCCCCTAGCGGGAGTCAAGATACGCAGTATTTT. This gives the protein CASSPAPSGSQDTQYF.

The chain recombines TRBV12-3 or TRBV12-4 with TRBJ1-2; D is undetermined. The ends were cut back, 4 bases at V and 8 bases at J, with 17 bases in the middle. The CDR3 sequence is 14 residues long. DNA for the CDR3: TGTGCCAGCAGTTCCAACCTAGGGTACGGGGGCTACACCTTC. Encoded protein: CASSSNLGYGGYTF.